This TCR beta chain was found in a study of T cell responses to AZD1222 COVID-19 vaccine. Turning to this clone: What it binds is unknown.

Some clones are missing from TCRdb's copy, which holds only in-frame ones; the method was immunoSEQ multiplex PCR. The sample consists of around 190,000 clones, roughly 90% of them appearing once. Study outcomes and limitations: Seropositive at baseline were only a handful of AZD1222 recipients. The CD4 TCRs associated with vaccination extended across spike and predominated at 160-218 and 743-854. Donors skewed white British and female; clonal diversity was possibly underestimated. Elevations in Spike-specific TCR breadth and depth followed administration of two AZD1222 doses.

There are 16 residues in the CDR3. In germline, CDR1 is MNHEY, CDR2 SVGAGI. V was pared by 3 bases and J by 0 bases, with 14 bases between. The receptor's source is an adult who received the AZD1222 COVID-19 vaccine. The V and J genes are TRBV6-5 and TRBJ1-1; no clear D gene. Sample: peripheral blood, taken 28 days after the second AZD1222 dose. Here the CDR3 DNA reads TGTGCCAGCAGTTATTACCCCCGGAGGATGAACACTGAAGCTTTCTTT. Its translation: CASSYYPRRMNTEAFF.